A selection of T cell receptor beta chains follows, all from one sample in a study of blood T cell repertoires in COVID-19. This table comes from immunoSEQ multiplex PCR, and its TCRdb copy is limited to in-frame clones, with some not included. The sample includes over 200,000 clones, approximately 84% of them seen just once. Sequencing input: PBMCs or T cells enriched from blood (not recorded which). The receptors here all came from a man in his 60s who had recovered from COVID-19. The conserved cysteine and the conserved F or W are not part of the CDR3 here.

TRBV7-2	12	ASSLEGSPRGYT
TRBV7-3	14	ASSHGPRVEDQPQH
TRBV27	12	ASSLTTGGTEAF
TRBV7-6	13	ASSLDRETNYGYT
TRBV29-1	11	SVEPQGRETQY
TRBV27	11	ASRARGVTEAF
TRBV19	10	ASQVNNQPQH
TRBV7-8	11	ASSLGGFAEAF
TRBV19	15	ASSVSDRTYSGNTIY
TRBV5-1	11	ASSFGSNTEAF
TRBV15	13	ATSSRDRGYNEQF
TRBV7-3	13	ASSLGTSGRNEQF
TRBV7-9	10	ASSFSDYGYT
TRBV27	14	ASSLLGAGHYYEQY
TRBV12-3/TRBV12-4	11	ASSRGTGSEAF
TRBV6-2/TRBV6-3	10	ASSSQDYGYT
TRBV6-5	13	ASSLDYSSTDTQY
TRBV7-3	13	ASSSPGQGARGYT
TRBV19	11	ASSRGGYQPQH
TRBV4-3	13	ASSQEVSGGAGYY
TRBV19	12	ASKKRQGGTEAF
TRBV11-2	14	ASSLDSRQGLDEQY
TRBV19	13	ASSLGQGINYGYT
TRBV19	14	ASSITGPPTYNEQF
TRBV4-3	14	ASSQDAGTGGYEQY
TRBV7-9	13	ASSPGTGDTGELF
TRBV7-2	13	ASSLVQGRFDGYT
TRBV5-1	11	ASADSKSVEQY
TRBV6-2/TRBV6-3	11	ASSYALSYEQY
TRBV7-8	12	ASSFEGVAKTQY
TRBV2	13	ASSLGQVTGDTQY
TRBV7-2	14	ASSQIGTSSNQPQH
TRBV12-5	14	ASGRKRGNSYNEQF
TRBV5-1	11	ASRPTSAGELF
TRBV19	15	ASSIVSGSSGDYEQY
TRBV7-8	14	ASSLLGEINTGELF
TRBV21-1	12	ASILRVRGDGYT
TRBV20-1	11	SASSPENTEAF
TRBV7-2	14	ASSLVWQAINSPLH
TRBV3-1/TRBV3-2	15	ASKGVFLAGGHNEQF
TRBV20-1	9	SGGDSYEQY
TRBV9	10	ASSRSTDTQY
TRBV7-2	12	ASSFGTGAYEQY
TRBV6-6	11	ASSRGPGNTIY
TRBV11-2	12	ASSLRLAGETQY
TRBV10-3	11	AISKQENYGYT